This T cell receptor beta chain was sequenced during a study of coeliac disease. Findings and caveats of the study: In active celiac disease, intraepithelial and lamina propria TRB and TRG repertoires were less clonal than controls. TRB repertoires were largely private, with most amino acid sequences found in only one sample. Of coeliac lamina propria samples, about 50% of the 18 held published gliadin-specific TRB sequences, versus 1 of 6 controls.

The V and J ends lost 3 bases and 5 bases respectively, with 17 bases between them. This CDR3 is 17 amino acids long. Per germline, CDR1 MNHNS and CDR2 SASEGT. Only a few counts were recorded for this clone. Its antigen is not known. The protocol was immunoSEQ multiplex PCR, while the TCRdb copy is restricted to in-frame clones and leaves out a portion. The sample has 6,000 to 8,000 clones; around 60% are singletons. This clonotype was obtained from a woman aged 60-75 years with active celiac disease. Sequencing used lamina propria lymphocytes from the gut. J is TRBJ2-6 and V is TRBV6-1, with D possibly being TRBD1 (5 bases). CDR3 in amino acids: CASSDIAGLYWANVLTF. Here the CDR3 DNA reads TGTGCCAGCAGTGATATAGCAGGGCTCTATTGGGCCAACGTCCTGACTTTC.